This T cell receptor beta chain was recovered during a study of T cell responses to AZD1222 COVID-19 vaccine. Study findings and constraints: Vaccination with two AZD1222 doses was followed by a rise in Spike-specific TCR breadth and depth. Baseline seropositivity characterized only six AZD1222 recipients.

With respect to this clone: Its target is unknown.

The data were produced by immunoSEQ multiplex PCR, yet TCRdb's version contains in-frame clones alone and is incomplete. The sample yields 110,000 or so clones, about 89% seen once. Germline CDR1 is MDHEN and CDR2 is SYDVKM. Trimming took off 4 bases at V and 5 bases at J, with 12 bases between the two ends. The CDR3 is 14 amino acids. The sequenced sample was peripheral blood, obtained on day 0 of AZD1222 vaccination. V usage is TRBV28 and J usage is TRBJ2-1; the D is unclear. The receptor was derived from an adult in good health. CDR3 sequence reads: CASSYPAVDNEQFF. CDR3 DNA: TGTGCCAGCAGTTACCCGGCAGTTGACAATGAGCAGTTCTTC.